These T cell receptor beta chains were read from a single sample in a study of cytomegalovirus exposure and HLA in healthy donors. Using immunoSEQ multiplex PCR, the repertoire was profiled, and TCRdb retains in-frame clones only, with some absent. The sample lists under 250,000 clones; 78% were seen once. Sequencing was carried out using PBMCs. The receptors here all came from a boy aged 5-17 years in good health and CMV-seronegative. The CDR3 runs from the conserved cysteine through the conserved F or W. D genes are given only for firm matches. A row's size may be missing; if present it is once, few, many or a size class.

v_call	clone_size	d_call	j_call	cdr3_length	cdr3_nt	cdr3_aa
TRBV10-2	NA	TRBD1	TRBJ1-1	15	TGCGCCAGCAGGATCGCCGGGACAGGGGGCACTGAAGCTTTCTTT	CASRIAGTGGTEAFF
TRBV18	NA	TRBD1	TRBJ1-5	14	TGTGCCAGCTCCCGAGGGGGCAGAGACCAGCCCCAGCATTTT	CASSRGGRDQPQHF
TRBV19	NA	TRBD1	TRBJ1-5	13	TGTGCCAGTAGTATGACAGGGAATCAGCCCCAGCATTTT	CASSMTGNQPQHF
TRBV18	few	TRBD1	TRBJ1-1	16	TGTGCCAGCTCCCCTAGGACAGGGGGCGGGGGGACTGAAGCTTTCTTT	CASSPRTGGGGTEAFF
TRBV9	NA	NA	TRBJ1-4	15	TGTGCCAGCAGCGTAGGATTGACAGACCATGAAAAACTGTTTTTT	CASSVGLTDHEKLFF
TRBV29-1	NA	NA	TRBJ2-2	12	TGCAGCGCCGATGGAGAAGTCGGGGAGCTGTTTTTT	CSADGEVGELFF
TRBV30	NA	TRBD1	TRBJ2-7	13	TGTGCCTGGGCGGCCGGGACAGGGGTTGAGCAGTACTTC	CAWAAGTGVEQYF
TRBV6-5	few	NA	TRBJ2-1	14	TGTGCCAGCAGCACACGGGATTCCTACAATGAGCAGTTCTTC	CASSTRDSYNEQFF
TRBV6-5	NA	NA	TRBJ1-3	15	TGTGCCAGCAGCCTCAGGGCAACCTCTGGAAACACCATATATTTT	CASSLRATSGNTIYF
TRBV5-5	NA	NA	TRBJ2-2	16	TGTGCCAGCAGCTTAGGTGGCGGCAAACAATCCGGGGAGCTGTTTTTT	CASSLGGGKQSGELFF
TRBV4-2	NA	TRBD2	TRBJ2-1	17	TGTGCCAGTAACCCTGGGGTAGCGGGAGGAGGCTACAATGAGCAGTTCTTC	CASNPGVAGGGYNEQFF
TRBV9	NA	NA	TRBJ2-2	14	TGTGCCAGCAGCGGGACAGTCCTTGGTGGGGAGCTGTTTTTT	CASSGTVLGGELFF
TRBV5-6	NA	NA	TRBJ1-4	16	TGTGCCAGCAGCTCGCTACATGGGGGCACGGGGGAAAAACTGTTTTTT	CASSSLHGGTGEKLFF
TRBV2	NA	NA	TRBJ2-7	11	TGTGCCAGCAATTACGGGGACGAGCAGTACTTC	CASNYGDEQYF
TRBV2	NA	NA	TRBJ1-2	13	TGTGCCAGCAGTGAAGGGACAGCTCATGGCTACACCTTC	CASSEGTAHGYTF
TRBV27	NA	NA	TRBJ2-7	13	TGTGCCACCGTACGCAGGGACACCTACGAGCAGTACTTC	CATVRRDTYEQYF
TRBV7-9	NA	TRBD1	TRBJ1-1	19	TGTGCCAGCAGCTCGTATCCCCTCGGACAGGGGCGGAGAAACACTGAAGCTTTCTTT	CASSSYPLGQGRRNTEAFF
TRBV4-1	once	NA	TRBJ2-6	17	TGCGCCAGCCGGGACATATTCCTCTCCTCTGGGGCCAACGTCCTGACTTTC	CASRDIFLSSGANVLTF
TRBV6-1	NA	TRBD1	TRBJ1-6	18	TGTGCCAGCAGTGAAGTTTGGAGGCGGACAGGGCTTAATTCACCCCTCCACTTT	CASSEVWRRTGLNSPLHF
TRBV7-7	NA	NA	TRBJ2-2	14	TGTGCCAGCAGCCCCCAGTATAACACCGGGGAGCTGTTTTTT	CASSPQYNTGELFF
TRBV30	NA	NA	TRBJ2-5	15	TGTGCCTGGGAGAAGTGGGAGCCCCGGGGGGAGACCCAGTACTTC	CAWEKWEPRGETQYF
TRBV5-1	NA	NA	TRBJ2-7	12	TGCGCCAGCACCTTGGGAAGGGGCGAGCAGTACTTC	CASTLGRGEQYF
TRBV4-1	NA	TRBD2	TRBJ2-5	16	TGCGCCAGCAGCCAAACTCTCGGCGGGGGGGAAGAGACCCAGTACTTC	CASSQTLGGGEETQYF
TRBV4-1	NA	NA	TRBJ1-5	17	TGCGCCAGCAGCCACGGGACACTGGGCCATAGCAATCAGCCCCAGCATTTT	CASSHGTLGHSNQPQHF
TRBV7-8	NA	NA	TRBJ1-1	14	TGTGCCAGCAGCTTAGGGGCAGCTAACACTGAAGCTTTCTTT	CASSLGAANTEAFF
TRBV11-3	once	NA	TRBJ1-2	14	TGTGCCAGCAGCTTAGCATCGGAGCCCTATGGCTACACCTTC	CASSLASEPYGYTF
TRBV6-5	NA	NA	TRBJ1-6	14	TGTGCCAGCAGTTTACAGGGTGGTAGATCACCCCTCCACTTT	CASSLQGGRSPLHF
TRBV7-2	NA	TRBD1	TRBJ2-7	15	TGTGCCAGCAGCTTAGGAGCCGGGACAGGTTACGAGCAGTACTTC	CASSLGAGTGYEQYF
TRBV5-4	NA	NA	TRBJ2-7	14	TGTGCCAGCAGCCCTGGGGGGACCTCCTACGAGCAGTACTTC	CASSPGGTSYEQYF
TRBV30	NA	NA	TRBJ1-2	12	TGTGCCTGGAGAAGGGAGGGAGGTGGCTACACCTTC	CAWRREGGGYTF
TRBV14	NA	NA	TRBJ2-7	19	TGTGCCAGCAGCCAAGATCCATCTAAGCCCCGTGGGAGTTTCAACGAGCAGTACTTC	CASSQDPSKPRGSFNEQYF
TRBV10-1	few	TRBD1	TRBJ1-1	16	TGCGCCAGCAGTGAGTCCCCGGGACAGGGGAGGACTGAAGCTTTCTTT	CASSESPGQGRTEAFF
TRBV6-5	NA	TRBD2	TRBJ2-7	14	TGTGCCAGTAAGACTAGCGGGTCTTCCTACGAGCAGTACTTC	CASKTSGSSYEQYF
TRBV5-1	NA	TRBD2	TRBJ2-3	15	TGCGCCAGCAGCCCGGGTGCGGGGGGGCCAGATACGCAGTATTTT	CASSPGAGGPDTQYF
TRBV10-1	NA	NA	TRBJ2-2	14	TGCGCCAGCAGTGTCGCACACGACACCGGGGAGCTGTTTTTT	CASSVAHDTGELFF
TRBV4-1	NA	TRBD2	TRBJ2-4	13	TGCGCCAGCAGCCAAGTGCCAAGCGGGGTGGGAAACTTC	CASSQVPSGVGNF
TRBV5-4	NA	TRBD1	TRBJ2-7	15	TGTGCCAGCAGCGTAGACAGGGGGCCAGTCTACGAGCAGTACTTC	CASSVDRGPVYEQYF
TRBV25-1	NA	TRBD1	TRBJ1-6	15	TGTGCCAGCACACCGATCGACAGGGTTGGTTCACCCCTCCACTTT	CASTPIDRVGSPLHF
TRBV9	NA	NA	TRBJ1-6	17	TGTGCCAGCAGCGCTTCCGGTGGGGGGATCTATAATTCACCCCTCCACTTT	CASSASGGGIYNSPLHF
TRBV30	NA	TRBD2	TRBJ2-5	14	TGTGCCTGGAGTGCCGGGACTAGCGGCGAGACCCAGTACTTC	CAWSAGTSGETQYF
TRBV5-1	few	TRBD1	TRBJ1-2	16	TGCGCCAGCAGCCCGAGGACAGGGCCCATCCTCTATGGCTACACCTTC	CASSPRTGPILYGYTF
TRBV6-6	few	NA	TRBJ1-1	16	TGTGCCAGCAGTTACTCGAAACAGGCCCTGAACACTGAAGCTTTCTTT	CASSYSKQALNTEAFF
TRBV6-1	NA	NA	TRBJ2-7	13	TGTGCCAGCAGTGACCAGGGTTCCTACGAGCAGTACTTC	CASSDQGSYEQYF
TRBV2	NA	TRBD1	TRBJ2-1	15	TGTGCCAGCAGTCTTGACAGGGGACCCTACAATGAGCAGTTCTTC	CASSLDRGPYNEQFF
TRBV5-4	few	NA	TRBJ1-1	12	TGTGCCAGCAGCCCAGGGGAGACTGAAGCTTTCTTT	CASSPGETEAFF
TRBV2	NA	TRBD1	TRBJ2-7	13	TGTGCCAGCCGGGGGACAGGGTGGTACGAGCAGTACTTC	CASRGTGWYEQYF
TRBV14	NA	TRBD1	TRBJ2-2	16	TGTGCCAGCAGCCTCAGGGGACAGGCGAACACCGGGGAGCTGTTTTTT	CASSLRGQANTGELFF
TRBV5-1	NA	NA	TRBJ1-4	17	TGCGCCAGCAGCTTGGCCGGCCGGGTACGACGGAATGAAAAACTGTTTTTT	CASSLAGRVRRNEKLFF
TRBV27	few	NA	TRBJ2-2	13	TGTGCCAGCAGTATAGTTGGTTCCGGGGAGCTGTTTTTT	CASSIVGSGELFF
TRBV6-5	few	TRBD2	TRBJ2-7	13	TGTGCCACCACCAGCGGGAGCAGGAACGAGCAGTACTTC	CATTSGSRNEQYF
TRBV25-1	NA	NA	TRBJ2-1	16	TGTGCCAGCAGTGATCAGACGGGGAGCTCCTACAATGAGCAGTTCTTC	CASSDQTGSSYNEQFF
TRBV27	NA	TRBD1	TRBJ1-5	16	TGTGCCAGCAGTGGAAGTACAGGGGGAAAAGATCAGCCCCAGCATTTT	CASSGSTGGKDQPQHF
TRBV7-3	NA	TRBD2	TRBJ2-3	15	TGTGCCAGCAGCTTAACCGGGGGGGCTACAGATACGCAGTATTTT	CASSLTGGATDTQYF
TRBV9	once	NA	TRBJ1-5	15	TGTGCCAGCAGCGTAGACAGTAATAGCAATCAGCCCCAGCATTTT	CASSVDSNSNQPQHF
TRBV2	NA	NA	TRBJ1-2	12	TGTGCCAGCAATATCGGGGGGGGTGGCTACACCTTC	CASNIGGGGYTF